This T cell receptor beta chain was profiled in a study of T cell repertoires in cytomegalovirus infection. TCRdb recomputed calls from the reads with MiXCR, one row per CDR3 protein. This table has roughly 230,000 distinct CDR3 sequences, 6.5% appearing once. The V and J ends lost 1 base and 3 bases respectively, with 16 bases between them. The CDR3 is made up of 16 amino acids. Germline V gene lookup returns CDR1 SGHTA and CDR2 FQGNSA. This clonotype was observed many times. The antigen is undetermined. Findings and limits, study-wide: Cumulative public TCR beta family frequency identified CMV carriers with the relevant HLA.

Sequencing was performed on PBMCs. V usage is TRBV7-2 and J usage is TRBJ2-7; D is ambiguous. The TCR comes from a human donor in good health (CMV status not recorded). Some clones in this sample may be carry-over from other donors' samples. CDR3 DNA: TGTGCCAGCAGCTTAGGGGGATCGGCCGGCCGCTACGAGCAGTACTTC. Protein: CASSLGGSAGRYEQYF.